The 3 T cell receptor beta chains reported below all come from one sample, sequenced in a study of blood T cell repertoires in COVID-19. Produced via immunoSEQ multiplex PCR; TCRdb's table is partial and in-frame only. The sample lists some 100,000 clones, around 89% occurring once. The sample taken for sequencing was peripheral blood. The source is an elderly woman with active COVID-19.

The chain joins TRBV9 to TRBJ2-5, with 9 bases fitting TRBD2. The CDR3 totals 15 residues. V lost 0 bases, J lost 4 bases, and 4 bases stayed unmatched. The germline V gene encodes CDR1 SGDLS and CDR2 YYNGEE. This CDR3 reads CASSVETSGLETQYF. Written as DNA, the CDR3 is TGTGCCAGCAGCGTAGAAACTAGCGGGTTAGAGACCCAGTACTTC.

CDR3 region: CASSRTGTRYGYTF. The CDR3 region has the DNA TGTGCCAGCAGTCGAACCGGGACTCGGTATGGCTACACCTTC. The chain employs TRBV28 and TRBJ1-2; D possibly corresponds to TRBD1 (5 bases). The CDR3 totals 14 residues. The V gene lost 5 bases and the J gene lost 5 bases, with 15 bases spanning the gap. The germline CDR1 and CDR2 sequences are MDHEN and SYDVKM.

The chain joins TRBV30 to TRBJ1-2; no clear D gene. The germline V gene encodes CDR1 GTSNPN and CDR2 SVGIG (reference sequence). The ends were cut back, 0 bases at V and 2 bases at J, with 7 bases in the middle. CDR3 length: 13 amino acids. The chain's CDR3 is CAWSVQANYGYTF. The CDR3 DNA sequence: TGTGCCTGGAGTGTTCAGGCGAACTATGGCTACACCTTC.